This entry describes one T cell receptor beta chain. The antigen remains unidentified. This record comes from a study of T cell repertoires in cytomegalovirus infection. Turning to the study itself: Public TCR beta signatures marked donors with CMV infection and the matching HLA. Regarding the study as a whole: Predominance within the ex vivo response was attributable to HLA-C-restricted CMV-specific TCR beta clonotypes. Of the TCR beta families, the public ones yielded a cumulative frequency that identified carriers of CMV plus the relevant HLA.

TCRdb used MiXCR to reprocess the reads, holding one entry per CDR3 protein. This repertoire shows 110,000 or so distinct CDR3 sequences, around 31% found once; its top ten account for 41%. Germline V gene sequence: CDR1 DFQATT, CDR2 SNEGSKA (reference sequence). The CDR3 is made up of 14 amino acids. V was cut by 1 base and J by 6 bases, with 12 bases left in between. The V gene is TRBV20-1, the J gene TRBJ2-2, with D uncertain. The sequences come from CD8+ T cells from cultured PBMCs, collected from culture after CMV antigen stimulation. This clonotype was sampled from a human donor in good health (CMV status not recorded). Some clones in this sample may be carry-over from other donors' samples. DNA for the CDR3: TGCAGTGCTAGAGCGGCTGAGGACGCCGGGGAGCTGTTTTTT. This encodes CSARAAEDAGELFF.